The next 2 T cell receptor beta chains were all read from a single sample in a study of regulatory T cells in long-lasting Graves disease. Sequencing libraries for TCR beta were prepared with iRepertoire HTBI primers and Arm-PCR of CDR3 regions. TCRdb recomputed calls from the multiplex PCR reads with MiXCR, one row per CDR3 protein. The sample gives 250,000 to 400,000 distinct CDR3 sequences, 15% to 20% of which show up once; more than 30% is in the top ten. Indicated time point: newly diagnosed GD, antithyroid drugs for less than 3 months. The authors made the TCR library using RNA they extracted from PBMCs. The source material was peripheral blood mononuclear cells (PBMCs), sampled at new diagnosis, from a patient treated with antithyroid drugs. These receptors came from a female donor with Graves disease.

This clonotype was detected only a few times. With a much larger clone just one base away, this may be a read error. The rearrangement links TRBV2 to TRBJ2-5; D unresolved. Looked up from germline, CDR1 is SNHLY and CDR2 is FYNNEI. The CDR3 loop spans 14 amino acids. The germline V and J ends were trimmed by 3 bases and 4 bases, with 12 bases remaining between them. The CDR3 sequence: CASSDTIYGETQYF. In DNA, the CDR3 is TGTGCCAGCAGTGACACTATCTACGGAGAGACCCAGTACTTC. The full variable domain, its missing parts supplied by reference TRBV2 and TRBJ2-5, is EPEVTQTPSHQVTQMGQEVILRCVPISNHLYFYWYRQILGQKVEFLVSFYNNEISEKSEIFDDQFSVERPDGSNFTLKIRSTKLEDSAMYFCASSDTIYGETQYFGPGTRLLVL.

Ten or more counts support this clonotype. J is TRBJ2-7 and V is TRBV11-3; possibly TRBD2 for D (5 bases). V lost 3 bases to trimming and J lost 0 bases, with 9 bases between them. Germline CDR1 SGHNT, CDR2 YENEEA. This CDR3 has 14 residues. The DNA of the CDR3 is TGTGCCAGCAGCTTTGAGCGGACCTCCTACGAGCAGTACTTC. It encodes CASSFERTSYEQYF.